This is a list of T cell receptor beta chains from one sample in a study of CD8 T cells in ankylosing spondylitis. In TCRdb, the 5' RACE reads were re-called with MiXCR into one record per CDR3 protein. The data hold about 140,000 distinct CDR3 sequences, with roughly 31% observed a single time. Sequenced: synovial fluid, either unsorted or a sorted T cell fraction (not recorded which). These TCRs come from a male donor with ankylosing spondylitis. Both conserved end residues are trimmed from each CDR3. Fields, in order: J gene, V gene, D gene, clone size, CDR3 protein. The D gene is left open where the match is weak. Clone sizes are given selectively: once, few, many, or a class where the clone is expanded.

j_gene: TRBJ1-1
v_gene: TRBV9
d_gene: TRBD1
abundance: NA
CDR3aa: ASSVVDRGRSEAF

j_gene: TRBJ2-7
v_gene: TRBV2
d_gene: TRBD1
abundance: NA
CDR3aa: ASSEEAGGGYEQY

j_gene: TRBJ2-2
v_gene: TRBV30
d_gene: NA
abundance: NA
CDR3aa: AWSVEGTGELF

j_gene: TRBJ2-1
v_gene: TRBV5-1
d_gene: NA
abundance: many
CDR3aa: ASSLGGQNYNEQF

j_gene: TRBJ1-5
v_gene: TRBV6-1
d_gene: NA
abundance: NA
CDR3aa: ASSEAGGDSQAQH

j_gene: TRBJ2-7
v_gene: TRBV4-1
d_gene: NA
abundance: many
CDR3aa: ASSQESRGITYEQY

j_gene: TRBJ2-2
v_gene: TRBV19
d_gene: NA
abundance: once
CDR3aa: ASSIDRQSTGELF

j_gene: TRBJ1-6
v_gene: TRBV5-1
d_gene: NA
abundance: many
CDR3aa: ASSLGHRDYKNSPLH

j_gene: TRBJ1-4
v_gene: TRBV5-4
d_gene: NA
abundance: NA
CDR3aa: ASGFGLLGVGGEKLF

j_gene: TRBJ1-5
v_gene: TRBV5-1
d_gene: NA
abundance: NA
CDR3aa: ASTETELYNQPQH

j_gene: TRBJ2-7
v_gene: TRBV20-1
d_gene: NA
abundance: NA
CDR3aa: SARDDQGHYEQY

j_gene: TRBJ1-5
v_gene: TRBV20-1
d_gene: TRBD1
abundance: few
CDR3aa: SADRGNQPQH

j_gene: TRBJ2-3
v_gene: TRBV29-1
d_gene: NA
abundance: few
CDR3aa: SASGRSTDTQY

j_gene: TRBJ2-2
v_gene: TRBV12-3/TRBV12-4
d_gene: TRBD1
abundance: NA
CDR3aa: ASSRGQGVLNTGELF

j_gene: TRBJ2-7
v_gene: TRBV20-1
d_gene: NA
abundance: once
CDR3aa: SAPSLARSSYEQY

j_gene: TRBJ2-7
v_gene: TRBV11-2
d_gene: NA
abundance: few
CDR3aa: ASSLATDRRIAYEQY

j_gene: TRBJ2-1
v_gene: TRBV6-5
d_gene: NA
abundance: many
CDR3aa: ASRSVLGRNEQF

j_gene: TRBJ1-6
v_gene: TRBV3-1
d_gene: NA
abundance: few
CDR3aa: ASSQYGNNSPLH

j_gene: TRBJ1-1
v_gene: TRBV10-3
d_gene: TRBD1
abundance: NA
CDR3aa: AINQGQGSEAF

j_gene: TRBJ1-2
v_gene: TRBV5-1
d_gene: NA
abundance: few
CDR3aa: ASSKTDYGYT

j_gene: TRBJ1-1
v_gene: TRBV2
d_gene: NA
abundance: few
CDR3aa: ASSEAPGVGTEAF

j_gene: TRBJ2-2
v_gene: TRBV3-1
d_gene: TRBD2
abundance: few
CDR3aa: ASSPNKRGLELF

j_gene: TRBJ1-2
v_gene: TRBV28
d_gene: TRBD1
abundance: NA
CDR3aa: ASSPAGGNYGYT

j_gene: TRBJ1-5
v_gene: TRBV6-5
d_gene: TRBD1
abundance: many
CDR3aa: ASSYPNDRVGGQPQH

j_gene: TRBJ1-6
v_gene: TRBV6-5
d_gene: NA
abundance: many
CDR3aa: ASSYSLLGNSPLH

j_gene: TRBJ2-1
v_gene: TRBV12-3/TRBV12-4
d_gene: NA
abundance: NA
CDR3aa: ASSYPPPLDNEQF

j_gene: TRBJ2-3
v_gene: TRBV20-1
d_gene: NA
abundance: NA
CDR3aa: SASGDSTDTQY

j_gene: TRBJ2-1
v_gene: TRBV5-1
d_gene: NA
abundance: NA
CDR3aa: ASSFSDQPFNEQF

j_gene: TRBJ2-1
v_gene: TRBV20-1
d_gene: NA
abundance: many
CDR3aa: SARSQVHNEQF

j_gene: TRBJ1-1
v_gene: TRBV3-1
d_gene: TRBD1
abundance: many
CDR3aa: ASRGTGWGTNTEAF

j_gene: TRBJ2-7
v_gene: TRBV28
d_gene: TRBD1
abundance: NA
CDR3aa: ASSLRQGNEQY

j_gene: TRBJ1-1
v_gene: TRBV12-3/TRBV12-4
d_gene: NA
abundance: NA
CDR3aa: ASSSDIKNTEAF

j_gene: TRBJ2-1
v_gene: TRBV4-3
d_gene: TRBD2
abundance: few
CDR3aa: ASSQAGLAVSYNEQF

j_gene: TRBJ2-1
v_gene: TRBV4-2
d_gene: NA
abundance: many
CDR3aa: ASRRVDGGEQF

j_gene: TRBJ1-2
v_gene: TRBV2
d_gene: TRBD1
abundance: NA
CDR3aa: ASSRDRGSGGYT

j_gene: TRBJ1-2
v_gene: TRBV21-1
d_gene: NA
abundance: NA
CDR3aa: ARQGGYGYT

j_gene: TRBJ1-1
v_gene: TRBV11-3
d_gene: NA
abundance: few
CDR3aa: ASSETGREAF

j_gene: TRBJ2-2
v_gene: TRBV5-1
d_gene: NA
abundance: few
CDR3aa: ASSLGSGSNTGELF

j_gene: TRBJ1-2
v_gene: TRBV12-3/TRBV12-4
d_gene: NA
abundance: many
CDR3aa: ASSPGTVYGYT

j_gene: TRBJ2-1
v_gene: TRBV7-3
d_gene: TRBD2
abundance: NA
CDR3aa: ASSLFSGGYNEQF

j_gene: TRBJ2-7
v_gene: TRBV28
d_gene: NA
abundance: medium-sized
CDR3aa: ASSLQSGGVPYEQY

j_gene: TRBJ2-3
v_gene: TRBV12-3/TRBV12-4
d_gene: NA
abundance: NA
CDR3aa: AIPPGGGDGDTQY

j_gene: TRBJ1-5
v_gene: TRBV5-5
d_gene: TRBD1
abundance: many
CDR3aa: ASSLGGTGGYQPQH

j_gene: TRBJ2-3
v_gene: TRBV12-3/TRBV12-4
d_gene: TRBD2
abundance: NA
CDR3aa: ASSKVVAGGRGTDTQY

j_gene: TRBJ2-7
v_gene: TRBV18
d_gene: TRBD1
abundance: many
CDR3aa: ASSLPRDRGREQY

j_gene: TRBJ2-1
v_gene: TRBV5-1
d_gene: NA
abundance: NA
CDR3aa: ASSLVRSSYNEQF

j_gene: TRBJ2-3
v_gene: TRBV7-2
d_gene: NA
abundance: few
CDR3aa: ASGGAGDTQY

j_gene: TRBJ2-2
v_gene: TRBV6-1
d_gene: NA
abundance: NA
CDR3aa: ASSRHPAGTGELF

j_gene: TRBJ2-2
v_gene: TRBV9
d_gene: NA
abundance: NA
CDR3aa: ASSRGENTGELF

j_gene: TRBJ1-5
v_gene: TRBV12-3/TRBV12-4
d_gene: NA
abundance: many
CDR3aa: ASSLATGPDNQPQH

j_gene: TRBJ1-1
v_gene: TRBV20-1
d_gene: TRBD1
abundance: NA
CDR3aa: SALQGIRNTEAF

j_gene: TRBJ2-7
v_gene: TRBV5-1
d_gene: NA
abundance: NA
CDR3aa: ASSFGGRDEQY

j_gene: TRBJ2-2
v_gene: TRBV5-1
d_gene: NA
abundance: NA
CDR3aa: ASRSQNTGELF

j_gene: TRBJ2-7
v_gene: TRBV27
d_gene: NA
abundance: NA
CDR3aa: ASSLSGLAPYEQY

j_gene: TRBJ2-3
v_gene: TRBV5-1
d_gene: NA
abundance: NA
CDR3aa: ASSPQGATDTQY

j_gene: TRBJ2-7
v_gene: TRBV20-1
d_gene: TRBD2
abundance: NA
CDR3aa: SATMRPREPSEQY

j_gene: TRBJ1-4
v_gene: TRBV7-3
d_gene: TRBD1
abundance: NA
CDR3aa: ASSLIEQGLKKLF

j_gene: TRBJ2-3
v_gene: TRBV7-3
d_gene: TRBD2
abundance: many
CDR3aa: ASSLTPPSGGARDTQY

j_gene: TRBJ1-1
v_gene: TRBV7-6
d_gene: NA
abundance: few
CDR3aa: ASSVQDGNTEAF